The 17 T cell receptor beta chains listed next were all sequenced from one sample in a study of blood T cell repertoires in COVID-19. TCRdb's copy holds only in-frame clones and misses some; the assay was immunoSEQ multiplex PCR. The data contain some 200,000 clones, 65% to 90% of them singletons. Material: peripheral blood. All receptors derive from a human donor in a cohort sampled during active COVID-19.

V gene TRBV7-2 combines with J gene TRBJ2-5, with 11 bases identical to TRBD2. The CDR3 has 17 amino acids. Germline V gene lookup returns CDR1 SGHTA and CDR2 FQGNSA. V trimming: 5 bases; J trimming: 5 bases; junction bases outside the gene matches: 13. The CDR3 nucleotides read TGTGCCAGCAGCCGCAACCTACTAGCGGGAGTCGGTGAGACCCAGTACTTC. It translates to CASSRNLLAGVGETQYF.

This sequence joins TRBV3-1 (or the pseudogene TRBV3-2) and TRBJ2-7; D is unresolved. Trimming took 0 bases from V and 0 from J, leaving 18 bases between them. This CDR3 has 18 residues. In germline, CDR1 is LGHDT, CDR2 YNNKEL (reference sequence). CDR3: CASSQDLVQRRFSYEQYF. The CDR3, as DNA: TGTGCCAGCAGCCAAGATCTTGTTCAGCGTCGGTTCTCCTACGAGCAGTACTTC.

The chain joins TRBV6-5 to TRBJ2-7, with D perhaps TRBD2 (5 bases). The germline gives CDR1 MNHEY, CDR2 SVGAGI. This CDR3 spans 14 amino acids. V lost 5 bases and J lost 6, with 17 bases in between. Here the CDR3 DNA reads TGTGCCAGCAGTCTACGGGAAGGGAGTCGCGAGCAGTACTTC. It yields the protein CASSLREGSREQYF.

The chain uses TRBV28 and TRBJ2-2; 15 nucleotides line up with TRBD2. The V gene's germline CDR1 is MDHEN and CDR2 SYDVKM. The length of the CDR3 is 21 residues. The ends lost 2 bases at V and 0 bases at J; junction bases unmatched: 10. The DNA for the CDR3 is TGTGCCAGCAGTTTAGGAGGGGTAGGGACTAGCGGGGGGACGAACACCGGGGAGCTGTTTTTT. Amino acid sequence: CASSLGGVGTSGGTNTGELFF. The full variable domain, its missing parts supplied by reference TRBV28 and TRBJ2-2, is DVKVTQSSRYLVKRTGEKVFLECVQDMDHENMFWYRQDPGLGLRLIYFSYDVKMKEKGDIPEGYSVSREKKERFSLILESASTNQTSMYLCASSLGGVGTSGGTNTGELFFGEGSRLTVL.

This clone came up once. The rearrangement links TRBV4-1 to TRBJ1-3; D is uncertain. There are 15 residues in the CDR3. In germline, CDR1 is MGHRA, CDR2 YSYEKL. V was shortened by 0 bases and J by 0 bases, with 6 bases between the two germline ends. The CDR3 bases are TGCGCCAGCAGCCAAGATAACAACTCTGGAAACACCATATATTTT. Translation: CASSQDNNSGNTIYF.

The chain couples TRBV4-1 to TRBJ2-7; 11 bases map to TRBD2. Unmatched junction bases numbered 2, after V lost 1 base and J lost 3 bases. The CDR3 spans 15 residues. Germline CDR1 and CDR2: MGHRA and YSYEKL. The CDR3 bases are TGCGCCAGCAGCCAAGGAGGACTAGCGGGCTACGAGCAGTACTTC. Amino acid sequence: CASSQGGLAGYEQYF.

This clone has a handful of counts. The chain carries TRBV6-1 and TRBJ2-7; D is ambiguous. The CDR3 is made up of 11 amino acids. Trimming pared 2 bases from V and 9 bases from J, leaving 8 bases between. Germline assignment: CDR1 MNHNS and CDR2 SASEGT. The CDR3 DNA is TGTGCCAGCAGTGAACTAGTTTGGCAGTACTTC. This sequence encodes CASSELVWQYF.

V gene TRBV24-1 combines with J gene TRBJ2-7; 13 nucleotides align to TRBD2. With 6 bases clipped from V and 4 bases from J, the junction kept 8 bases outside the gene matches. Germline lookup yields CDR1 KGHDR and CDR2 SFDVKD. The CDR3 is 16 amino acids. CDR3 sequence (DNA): TGTGCCACCAGTTGGCTGGGGACTAGCGGGAAATACGAGCAGTACTTC. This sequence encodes CATSWLGTSGKYEQYF.

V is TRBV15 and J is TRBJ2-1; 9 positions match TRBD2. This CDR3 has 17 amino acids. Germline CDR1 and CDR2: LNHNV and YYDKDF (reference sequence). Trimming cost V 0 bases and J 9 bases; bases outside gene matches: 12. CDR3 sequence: CATSRDDRREGPAEQFF. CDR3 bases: TGTGCCACCAGCAGAGATGATCGGCGGGAGGGCCCAGCTGAGCAGTTCTTC.

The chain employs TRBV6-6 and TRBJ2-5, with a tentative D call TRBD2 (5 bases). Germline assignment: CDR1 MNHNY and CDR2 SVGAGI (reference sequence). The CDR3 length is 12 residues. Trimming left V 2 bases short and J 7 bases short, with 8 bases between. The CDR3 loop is CASSYEGVTQYF. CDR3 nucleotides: TGTGCCAGCAGTTACGAGGGAGTGACCCAGTACTTC.

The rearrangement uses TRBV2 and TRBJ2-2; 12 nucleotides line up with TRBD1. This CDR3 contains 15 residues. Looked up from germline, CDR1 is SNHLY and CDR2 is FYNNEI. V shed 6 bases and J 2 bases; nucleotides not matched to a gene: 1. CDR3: CASRGTGGNTGELFF. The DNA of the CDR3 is TGTGCCAGCAGGGGGACAGGGGGCAACACCGGGGAGCTGTTTTTT.

CDR3 sequence reads: CSAIAYEQYF. The CDR3 DNA reads TGCAGCGCTATAGCCTACGAGCAGTACTTC. The chain combines TRBV29-1 with TRBJ2-7; D not certain. Germline loops: CDR1 SQVTM, CDR2 ANQGSEA. Trimming stripped 7 bases from V and 2 bases from J, with 6 bases between. The CDR3 has 10 amino acids.

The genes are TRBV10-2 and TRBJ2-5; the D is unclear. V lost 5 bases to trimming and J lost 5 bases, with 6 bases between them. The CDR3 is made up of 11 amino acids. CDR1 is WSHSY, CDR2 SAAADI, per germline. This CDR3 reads CASSREETQYF. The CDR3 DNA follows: TGCGCCAGCAGTCGTGAGGAGACCCAGTACTTC.

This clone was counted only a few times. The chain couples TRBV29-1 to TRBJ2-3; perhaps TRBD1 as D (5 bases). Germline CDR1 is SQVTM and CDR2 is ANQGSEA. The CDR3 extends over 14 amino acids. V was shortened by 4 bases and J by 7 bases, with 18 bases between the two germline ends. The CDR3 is CSVGGLRPSNTQYF. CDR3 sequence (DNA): TGCAGCGTTGGGGGCCTTAGGCCGTCGAATACGCAGTATTTT.

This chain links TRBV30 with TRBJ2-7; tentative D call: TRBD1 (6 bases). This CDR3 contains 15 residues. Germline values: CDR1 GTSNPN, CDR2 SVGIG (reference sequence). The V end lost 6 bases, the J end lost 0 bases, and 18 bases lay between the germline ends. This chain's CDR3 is CACFTPGTISYEQYF. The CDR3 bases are TGTGCCTGCTTTACTCCCGGGACAATCTCCTACGAGCAGTACTTC.

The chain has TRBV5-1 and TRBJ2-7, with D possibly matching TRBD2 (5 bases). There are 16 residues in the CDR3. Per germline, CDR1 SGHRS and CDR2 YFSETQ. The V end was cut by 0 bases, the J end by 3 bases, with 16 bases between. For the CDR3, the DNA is TGCGCCAGCAGCTTGGGGGAGCCAAGGGAAAACTACGAGCAGTACTTC. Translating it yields CASSLGEPRENYEQYF.

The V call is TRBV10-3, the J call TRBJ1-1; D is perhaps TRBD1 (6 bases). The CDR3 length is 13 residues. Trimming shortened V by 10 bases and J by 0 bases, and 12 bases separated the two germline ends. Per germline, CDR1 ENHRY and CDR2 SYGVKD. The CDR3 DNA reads TGTGCCACCGGTAGGGACATGAACACTGAAGCTTTCTTT. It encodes CATGRDMNTEAFF.